This is a list of T cell receptor beta chains from one sample in a study of regulatory T cells in long-lasting Graves disease. Via MiXCR, TCRdb re-called the multiplex PCR reads, giving one row per CDR3 protein. The sample holds about 430,000 distinct CDR3 sequences, 21% seen once. This material consisted of peripheral blood mononuclear cells (PBMCs), taken when the disease was refractory, from a patient treated with antithyroid drugs. Receptors were obtained from a female donor with Graves disease. Each CDR3 is given with its conserved first and last residue. Each record gives: D gene, V gene, J gene, clone size, CDR3 DNA, CDR3 protein. D genes are given only for firm matches. Size is omitted from some rows. Given values are once, few, many or a class for expanded clones.

d_call: NA
v_call: TRBV19
j_call: TRBJ2-1
clone_size: NA
cdr3_nt: TGTGCCAGTAGGAAACAGGAGAGTTACTACAATGAGCAGTTCTTC
cdr3_aa: CASRKQESYYNEQFF

d_call: TRBD2
v_call: TRBV2
j_call: TRBJ2-1
clone_size: NA
cdr3_nt: TGTGCCAGCAGTGCAGCTAGCGGGAGTCTGTACGAGCAGTTCTTC
cdr3_aa: CASSAASGSLYEQFF

d_call: NA
v_call: TRBV9
j_call: TRBJ2-7
clone_size: many
cdr3_nt: TGTGCCAGCAGTGATACAGGTTCCTCCTACGAGCAGTACTTC
cdr3_aa: CASSDTGSSYEQYF

d_call: TRBD2
v_call: TRBV12-3/TRBV12-4
j_call: TRBJ2-7
clone_size: many
cdr3_nt: TGTGCCAGCAGTCCCACTGGCGGGAGGAACGAGCAGTACTTC
cdr3_aa: CASSPTGGRNEQYF

d_call: TRBD1
v_call: TRBV5-4
j_call: TRBJ2-7
clone_size: once
cdr3_nt: TGTGCCAGCAGTTCGGGTGGGGGGACAGGGGCCTACGAGCAGTACTTC
cdr3_aa: CASSSGGGTGAYEQYF

d_call: NA
v_call: TRBV5-1
j_call: TRBJ1-5
clone_size: NA
cdr3_nt: TGCGCCAGCAGCTTGGAGCCAGGGTTAGGACAGCCCCAGCATTTT
cdr3_aa: CASSLEPGLGQPQHF

d_call: NA
v_call: TRBV30
j_call: TRBJ2-7
clone_size: once
cdr3_nt: TGTGCCTGGAGTGGGACACCGACCTACGAGCAGTACTTC
cdr3_aa: CAWSGTPTYEQYF

d_call: TRBD1
v_call: TRBV19
j_call: TRBJ2-2
clone_size: NA
cdr3_nt: TGTGCCAGTGGGACAGGGGGCAACATATTGCCAGGCACCGGGGAGCTGTTTTTT
cdr3_aa: CASGTGGNILPGTGELFF

d_call: TRBD1
v_call: TRBV6-1
j_call: TRBJ1-2
clone_size: NA
cdr3_nt: TGTGCCAGCAGTGAAGCCAAGGGACAGGGGCGATATGGCTACACCTTC
cdr3_aa: CASSEAKGQGRYGYTF

d_call: TRBD1
v_call: TRBV2
j_call: TRBJ2-7
clone_size: many
cdr3_nt: TGTGCCGGAGGGGACAGGGTTGGCGAGCAGTACTTC
cdr3_aa: CAGGDRVGEQYF

d_call: NA
v_call: TRBV10-3
j_call: TRBJ1-5
clone_size: few
cdr3_nt: TGTGCCATCAGGGGACATAGCAATCAGCCCCAGCATTTT
cdr3_aa: CAIRGHSNQPQHF

d_call: NA
v_call: TRBV4-1
j_call: TRBJ2-5
clone_size: NA
cdr3_nt: TGCGCCAGCAGCCAAGCCCCAGAGACCCAGTACTTC
cdr3_aa: CASSQAPETQYF

d_call: NA
v_call: TRBV5-1
j_call: TRBJ1-1
clone_size: few
cdr3_nt: TGCGCCAGCAGCCCCAACACCCAAAGGGGGGGGTCGGCTTTCTTT
cdr3_aa: CASSPNTQRGGSAFF

d_call: NA
v_call: TRBV2
j_call: TRBJ1-5
clone_size: few
cdr3_nt: TGTGCCAGCAGCGCTACAGATTATCAGCCCCAGCATTTT
cdr3_aa: CASSATDYQPQHF

d_call: TRBD2
v_call: TRBV7-9
j_call: TRBJ2-7
clone_size: NA
cdr3_nt: TGTGCCAGCAGCTTAGATGAAGCGGGGCTCTACGAGCAGTACTTC
cdr3_aa: CASSLDEAGLYEQYF

d_call: NA
v_call: TRBV11-2
j_call: TRBJ2-5
clone_size: many
cdr3_nt: TGTGCCAGCAGCTTCCAGGGGGAGACCCAGTACTTC
cdr3_aa: CASSFQGETQYF

d_call: TRBD2
v_call: TRBV4-1
j_call: TRBJ2-7
clone_size: NA
cdr3_nt: TGCGCCAGCAGCCAACGTCTAACCGGGACTAGCTCCTACGAGCAGTACTTC
cdr3_aa: CASSQRLTGTSSYEQYF

d_call: TRBD1
v_call: TRBV29-1
j_call: TRBJ1-2
clone_size: many
cdr3_nt: TGCAGCGTTCCACCGGGACAGGGGTTTGGTGGCTACACCTTC
cdr3_aa: CSVPPGQGFGGYTF

d_call: NA
v_call: TRBV7-2
j_call: TRBJ2-5
clone_size: many
cdr3_nt: TGTGCCAGCAGCTTAGGGGCGGGGATCCAAGAGACCCAGTACTTC
cdr3_aa: CASSLGAGIQETQYF

d_call: NA
v_call: TRBV28
j_call: TRBJ2-2
clone_size: many
cdr3_nt: TGTGCCACCCTAAGCCATGACGCGAACACCGGGGAGCTGTTTTTT
cdr3_aa: CATLSHDANTGELFF

d_call: TRBD2
v_call: TRBV7-9
j_call: TRBJ2-1
clone_size: few
cdr3_nt: TGTGCCAGCAGTTTCGGACTAGATGGGAATGAGCAGTTCTTC
cdr3_aa: CASSFGLDGNEQFF

d_call: NA
v_call: TRBV18
j_call: TRBJ2-1
clone_size: few
cdr3_nt: TGTGCCAGCTCAGTCCGGACAGAACGCAATGAGCAGTTCTTC
cdr3_aa: CASSVRTERNEQFF

d_call: NA
v_call: TRBV20-1
j_call: TRBJ2-7
clone_size: many
cdr3_nt: TGCAGTGCTACGTCGGGGGCTAGCGGTCTCCCGGGAGAGCAGTACTTC
cdr3_aa: CSATSGASGLPGEQYF

d_call: NA
v_call: TRBV6-1
j_call: TRBJ2-7
clone_size: many
cdr3_nt: TGTGCCAGCAGTAAGGGAGTTCGGACCTACGAGCAGTACTTC
cdr3_aa: CASSKGVRTYEQYF

d_call: TRBD1
v_call: TRBV12-3/TRBV12-4
j_call: TRBJ1-6
clone_size: many
cdr3_nt: TGTGCCAGCAGAACAGGGGAAAATTCACCCCTCCACTTT
cdr3_aa: CASRTGENSPLHF

d_call: NA
v_call: TRBV11-2
j_call: TRBJ1-6
clone_size: many
cdr3_nt: TGTGCCAGCAGCCGCGGCGGCAGCGGAAATTCACCCCTCCACTTT
cdr3_aa: CASSRGGSGNSPLHF

d_call: NA
v_call: TRBV11-2
j_call: TRBJ2-3
clone_size: NA
cdr3_nt: TGTGCCAGCAGCTCCTATCAGACTAGGGAAGATACGCAGTATTTT
cdr3_aa: CASSSYQTREDTQYF

d_call: NA
v_call: TRBV3-1
j_call: TRBJ1-1
clone_size: few
cdr3_nt: TGTGCCAGCAGCCAAGAATTGGGCCCGCCCAACTCAGGGGTCGCTGAAGCTTTCTTT
cdr3_aa: CASSQELGPPNSGVAEAFF

d_call: TRBD1
v_call: TRBV12-3/TRBV12-4
j_call: TRBJ2-4
clone_size: many
cdr3_nt: TGTGCCAGCAGTTTGACAGGGGCGATCATTCAGTACTTC
cdr3_aa: CASSLTGAIIQYF

d_call: NA
v_call: TRBV29-1
j_call: TRBJ1-3
clone_size: few
cdr3_nt: TGCAGCGTGACCGGGCAGTATACAGACACCATATATTTT
cdr3_aa: CSVTGQYTDTIYF

d_call: TRBD1
v_call: TRBV28
j_call: TRBJ1-2
clone_size: many
cdr3_nt: TGTGCCAGCAGTTTAACTGAACGACAGGGCATATACTATGGCTACACCTTC
cdr3_aa: CASSLTERQGIYYGYTF

d_call: NA
v_call: TRBV12-3/TRBV12-4
j_call: TRBJ2-7
clone_size: many
cdr3_nt: TGTGCCAGCAGTTTAGCTGGTCGCGAGCAGTACTTC
cdr3_aa: CASSLAGREQYF

d_call: TRBD2
v_call: TRBV15
j_call: TRBJ2-7
clone_size: few
cdr3_nt: TGTGCCACCGGCCTAGCGGGACCCTACGAGCAGTACTTC
cdr3_aa: CATGLAGPYEQYF

d_call: NA
v_call: TRBV6-1
j_call: TRBJ1-5
clone_size: many
cdr3_nt: TGTGCCAGCAGTGACGGGACTCCCCATCAGCCCCAGCATTTT
cdr3_aa: CASSDGTPHQPQHF

d_call: NA
v_call: TRBV5-6
j_call: TRBJ2-1
clone_size: NA
cdr3_nt: TGTGCCAGCAGCCCCTCGGGCAGTGATTCCTACAATGAGCAGTTCTTC
cdr3_aa: CASSPSGSDSYNEQFF

d_call: NA
v_call: TRBV7-9
j_call: TRBJ2-7
clone_size: many
cdr3_nt: TGTGCCAGCAGCCCGGACGGCCGCTACGAGCAGTACTTC
cdr3_aa: CASSPDGRYEQYF

d_call: NA
v_call: TRBV14
j_call: TRBJ1-3
clone_size: few
cdr3_nt: TGTGCCAGCAGCCAAAGCTCTGGAAACACCATATATTTT
cdr3_aa: CASSQSSGNTIYF

d_call: NA
v_call: TRBV13
j_call: TRBJ2-7
clone_size: NA
cdr3_nt: TGTGCCAGCAGCCCCTCACTGCGTAGGGTCGAGCAGTACTTC
cdr3_aa: CASSPSLRRVEQYF

d_call: NA
v_call: TRBV5-6
j_call: TRBJ2-7
clone_size: NA
cdr3_nt: TGTGCCAGCACCTCAATAAGGGCGGTCGAGCAGTACTTC
cdr3_aa: CASTSIRAVEQYF

d_call: NA
v_call: TRBV20-1
j_call: TRBJ2-5
clone_size: NA
cdr3_nt: TGCAGTGCTGGGACACTGCGGGAGACCCAGTACTTC
cdr3_aa: CSAGTLRETQYF

d_call: TRBD2
v_call: TRBV12-3/TRBV12-4
j_call: TRBJ2-2
clone_size: many
cdr3_nt: TGTGCCAGCAGGCTAAGCGGGAGCACCGGGGAGCTGTTTTTT
cdr3_aa: CASRLSGSTGELFF

d_call: NA
v_call: TRBV6-6
j_call: TRBJ1-1
clone_size: NA
cdr3_nt: TGTGCCAGCAGTTACTCGATCACTGAAGCTTTCTTT
cdr3_aa: CASSYSITEAFF

d_call: NA
v_call: TRBV15
j_call: TRBJ2-2
clone_size: many
cdr3_nt: TGTGCCACCAGCAGAGATCCCGGGGAGCTGTTTTTT
cdr3_aa: CATSRDPGELFF

d_call: TRBD2
v_call: TRBV6-2/TRBV6-3
j_call: TRBJ2-7
clone_size: NA
cdr3_nt: TGTGCCAGCAGTTACTCGGGCGGGAGCGACTACGAGCAGTACTTC
cdr3_aa: CASSYSGGSDYEQYF

d_call: TRBD1
v_call: TRBV6-1
j_call: TRBJ1-1
clone_size: many
cdr3_nt: TGTGCCAGCGGACAGGAGTGGGGGAACACTGAAGCTTTCTTT
cdr3_aa: CASGQEWGNTEAFF

d_call: TRBD1
v_call: TRBV27
j_call: TRBJ1-1
clone_size: many
cdr3_nt: TGTGCCAGCAGTCGACAGGGGGTTCACACTGAAGCTTTCTTT
cdr3_aa: CASSRQGVHTEAFF

d_call: NA
v_call: TRBV28
j_call: TRBJ2-7
clone_size: few
cdr3_nt: TGTGCCAGCAGTTACCGGGACGGCACCTACGAGCAGTACTTC
cdr3_aa: CASSYRDGTYEQYF

d_call: TRBD2
v_call: TRBV29-1
j_call: TRBJ2-2
clone_size: NA
cdr3_nt: TGCAGCGGCCGGACTAGCGGAGGAAACGGGGAGCTGTTTTTT
cdr3_aa: CSGRTSGGNGELFF

d_call: NA
v_call: TRBV13
j_call: TRBJ1-1
clone_size: NA
cdr3_nt: TGTGCCAGCAGCACCGAGACGGCTGAAGCTTTCTTT
cdr3_aa: CASSTETAEAFF